This T cell receptor (beta chain) was profiled in a study of T-cell memory formation after mild COVID-19. One entry per CDR3 protein, called by TCRdb with MiXCR from the 5' RACE reads. This sample has about 560,000 distinct CDR3 sequences, with roughly 17% found just once. This CDR3 has 17 residues. After removal of 3 bases from V and 1 base from J, the junction contained 10 bases not matched to a gene. Germline lookup yields CDR1 SEHNR and CDR2 FQNEAQ (reference sequence). This receptor was identified in an adult woman who had mild COVID-19 (a few samples of this study predate the infection). Cell type and time point are not known. The source material was PBMCs or a T cell subset sorted from them (not recorded which). V is TRBV7-9 and J is TRBJ1-1; 8 bases are a match to TRBD1. The CDR3 bases are TGTGCCAGCAGCTTCCAACGAGCCGGGACAGGGAACACTGAAGCTTTCTTT. Protein: CASSFQRAGTGNTEAFF.